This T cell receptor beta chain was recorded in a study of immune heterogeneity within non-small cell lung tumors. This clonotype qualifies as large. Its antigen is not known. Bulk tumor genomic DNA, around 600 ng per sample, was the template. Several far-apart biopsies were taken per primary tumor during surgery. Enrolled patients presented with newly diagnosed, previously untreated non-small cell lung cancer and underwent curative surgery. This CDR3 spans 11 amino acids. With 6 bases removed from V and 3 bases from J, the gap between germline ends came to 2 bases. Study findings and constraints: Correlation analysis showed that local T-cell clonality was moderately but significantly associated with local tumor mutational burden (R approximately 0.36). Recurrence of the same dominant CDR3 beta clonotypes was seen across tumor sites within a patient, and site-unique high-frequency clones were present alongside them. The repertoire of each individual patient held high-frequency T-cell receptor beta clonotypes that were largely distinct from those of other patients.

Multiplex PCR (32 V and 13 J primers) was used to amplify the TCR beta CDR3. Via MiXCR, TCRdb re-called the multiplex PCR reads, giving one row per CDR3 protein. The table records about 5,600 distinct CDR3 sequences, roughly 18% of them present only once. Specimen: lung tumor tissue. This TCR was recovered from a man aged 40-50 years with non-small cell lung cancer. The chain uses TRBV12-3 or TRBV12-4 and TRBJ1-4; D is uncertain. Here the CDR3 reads CASSPNEKLFF. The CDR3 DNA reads TGTGCCAGCAGCCCTAATGAAAAACTGTTTTTT.